This T cell receptor (beta chain) was identified during a study of T cells in Graves' hyperthyroidism and ophthalmopathy. Study-wide context: Peripheral blood was acquired at first diagnosis, ahead of any therapy whatsoever.

TCR beta CDR3 regions were amplified from RNA transcripts. A first-round RT-PCR of the TCR CDR3 used the HTBI primer set. Using its own MiXCR run on the multiplex PCR reads, TCRdb lists one record per CDR3 protein. The data show a few hundred thousand distinct CDR3 sequences, roughly 14% seen once. In regard to this clonotype: The junction departs from germline at one end; a sequencing error may be responsible.

This CDR3 region has 16 residues. Germline CDR1 reads SGHDT; CDR2 reads YYEEEE. Patients counted as stable if ophthalmopathy did not develop within 18 months. Newly diagnosed hyperthyroidism patients aged 18 to 65 years had disease lasting under 2 months. Clinical symptoms, serum thyroxine, TRAb, thyroid ultrasound and orbital computed tomography established diagnosis. This chain joins TRBV5-6 and TRBJ2-1; TRBD2 matches 11 bases. This clonotype was sampled from a woman in her thirties with Graves' hyperthyroidism. The sample consisted of blood. CDR3 bases: TGTGCCCGCAGCTTGTTGTTTAGCGGGAGGGCCAATGAGCAGTTCTTC. The encoded protein is CARSLLFSGRANEQFF.